Each of the 14 T cell receptor beta chains below was sequenced from the same sample in a study of blood T cell repertoires in COVID-19. Sequencing used immunoSEQ multiplex PCR; TCRdb keeps in-frame clones, though not all of them. The profile shows some 120,000 clones, about 74% of them singletons. The sequenced material came from peripheral blood. The receptors shown here come from a man older than 75 with COVID-19, enrolled during active disease.

The chain recombines TRBV28 with TRBJ1-4; 7 bases map to TRBD1. Germline CDR1 is MDHEN and CDR2 is SYDVKM. Trimming took 5 bases from V and 5 from J; bases not matched to a gene: 11. This CDR3 is 16 amino acids long. This chain's CDR3 is CASSPLPTGQNEKLFF. The CDR3 DNA sequence: TGTGCCAGCAGTCCCCTTCCGACAGGGCAAAATGAAAAACTGTTTTTT. The full variable domain, completed using reference TRBV28 and TRBJ1-4, is DVKVTQSSRYLVKRTGEKVFLECVQDMDHENMFWYRQDPGLGLRLIYFSYDVKMKEKGDIPEGYSVSREKKERFSLILESASTNQTSMYLCASSPLPTGQNEKLFFGSGTQLSVL.

The chain employs TRBV7-2 and TRBJ2-2, with 8 bases identical to TRBD2. The CDR3 has 17 residues. Per germline, CDR1 SGHTA and CDR2 FQGNSA. V lost 0 bases, J lost 1 base, and 4 bases stayed unmatched. CDR3 protein: CASSLASAGGNTGELFF. The CDR3 region has the DNA TGTGCCAGCAGCTTAGCGTCTGCGGGAGGGAACACCGGGGAGCTGTTTTTT.

This chain connects TRBV13 to TRBJ2-7; 12 bases align to TRBD2. The CDR3 runs to 16 residues. Losses at the gene ends were 4 bases for V and 6 bases for J; bases not matched to a gene: 10. Germline CDR1 PRHDT, CDR2 FYEKMQ (reference sequence). This chain's CDR3 is CASSSGLAGTQGEQYF. The CDR3, as DNA: TGTGCCAGCAGCTCTGGACTAGCGGGAACCCAGGGCGAGCAGTACTTC.

There are a few counts of this clone. V gene TRBV7-8 combines with J gene TRBJ2-3; 8 bases fit TRBD2. The CDR3 loop spans 16 amino acids. Germline V gene sequence: CDR1 SGHVS, CDR2 FQNEAQ. V dropped 0 bases and J dropped 2; count of bases not matched to a gene: 4. The CDR3 region has the DNA TGTGCCAGCAGCTTAGCCCCTAGCGGGTCCACAGATACGCAGTATTTT. This sequence encodes CASSLAPSGSTDTQYF.

This chain uses TRBV28 with TRBJ2-1; the match to TRBD1 covers 11 bases. Germline V gene lookup returns CDR1 MDHEN and CDR2 SYDVKM. CDR3 length: 15 residues. The V gene end was trimmed by 6 bases and the J gene end by 6 bases; junction bases not matched to a gene: 7. The CDR3 DNA sequence: TGTGCCAGCAGCCCAATCGGGACAGGGGGCAATGAGCAGTTCTTC. Residues: CASSPIGTGGNEQFF.

CDR3 in DNA: TGTGCCAGCTCACCACCGTCACAGGGAGGGGAGCAGTACTTC. Translation: CASSPPSQGGEQYF. The rearrangement uses TRBV18 and TRBJ2-7; TRBD2 might be the D (7 bases). Germline V gene sequence: CDR1 KGHSH, CDR2 LQKENI. This CDR3 spans 14 amino acids. Trimming removed 0 bases at V and 7 bases at J, with 13 bases between.

As to this clone: Distinct nucleotide sequences in the sample also encode this CDR3. This chain uses TRBV19 with TRBJ2-5, with D perhaps TRBD1 (6 bases). The germline V and J ends were trimmed by 9 bases and 4 bases, with 12 bases remaining between them. This CDR3 contains 12 residues. Germline assignment: CDR1 LNHDA and CDR2 SQIVND (reference sequence). CDR3 sequence reads: CASRQAGETQYF. In nucleotides, the CDR3 is TGTGCCAGCAGACAGGCGGGAGAGACCCAGTACTTC.

This clone was detected many times. The V call is TRBV5-4, the J call TRBJ2-5, with D possibly matching TRBD2 (5 bases). Germline V lookup: CDR1 SGHNT, CDR2 YYREEE (reference sequence). The CDR3 is made up of 15 amino acids. V lost 2 bases, J lost 2 bases, and 13 bases lay in between. CDR3 sequence: CASSLGGGQQETQYF. CDR3 in DNA: TGTGCCAGCAGCTTAGGAGGCGGGCAGCAAGAGACCCAGTACTTC.

A single count supports this clone. The chain joins TRBV9 to TRBJ1-6, with TRBD1 matching over 7 bases. Germline V gene data show CDR1 as SGDLS and CDR2 as YYNGEE. The CDR3 has 17 residues. V was pared by 0 bases and J by 7 bases, with 10 bases of the junction left unmatched. The CDR3 spells CASSVENRGAENSPLHF. The DNA for the CDR3 is TGTGCCAGCAGCGTAGAGAACAGGGGCGCCGAGAATTCACCCCTCCACTTT.

This rearrangement joins TRBV27 to TRBJ2-5, with TRBD2 matching 11 bases. Germline values: CDR1 MNHEY, CDR2 SMNVEV (reference sequence). This CDR3 spans 17 amino acids. V lost 10 bases, J lost 2 bases, and 15 bases stayed unmatched. The CDR3 nucleotides are TGTGCCATCAAACGGGCGGTAGGGACTAGCGGACAAGAGACCCAGTACTTC. Its protein product is CAIKRAVGTSGQETQYF.

The genes are TRBV11-2 and TRBJ1-3; D gene uncertain. The CDR3 extends over 16 amino acids. V dropped 3 bases and J dropped 0 bases, with 12 bases sitting between them. Germline CDR1 is SGHAT and CDR2 is FQNNGV. The CDR3: CASSLIPGFSGNTIYF. The CDR3 nucleotides are TGTGCCAGCAGCTTGATTCCCGGGTTCTCTGGAAACACCATATATTTT.

The genes are TRBV28 and TRBJ1-5; 12 bases line up with TRBD1. This CDR3 spans 17 amino acids. CDR1 and CDR2 from the germline V gene are MDHEN and SYDVKM. V was pared by 6 bases and J by 0 bases, with 6 bases of the junction left unmatched. CDR3 sequence reads: CASSLGTGGNSNQPQHF. The DNA for the CDR3 is TGTGCCAGCAGCTTAGGGACAGGGGGCAATAGCAATCAGCCCCAGCATTTT.

The chain links TRBV6-5 to TRBJ1-1; D remains unclear. This CDR3 region has 11 residues. Germline values: CDR1 MNHEY, CDR2 SVGAGI. V lost 8 bases and J lost 3, with 7 bases in between. CDR3 amino acids: CASQAYTEAFF. The CDR3 bases are TGTGCCAGCCAGGCTTACACTGAAGCTTTCTTT.

The chain joins TRBV28 to TRBJ2-7; 9 bases agree with TRBD1. The germline CDR1 and CDR2 sequences are MDHEN and SYDVKM. This CDR3 comprises 16 residues. J was trimmed by 4 bases and V by 6 bases; bases with no gene match: 13. The CDR3: CASRETGGRGNYEQYF. The CDR3, as DNA: TGTGCCAGCAGGGAGACAGGGGGAAGGGGTAATTACGAGCAGTACTTC.